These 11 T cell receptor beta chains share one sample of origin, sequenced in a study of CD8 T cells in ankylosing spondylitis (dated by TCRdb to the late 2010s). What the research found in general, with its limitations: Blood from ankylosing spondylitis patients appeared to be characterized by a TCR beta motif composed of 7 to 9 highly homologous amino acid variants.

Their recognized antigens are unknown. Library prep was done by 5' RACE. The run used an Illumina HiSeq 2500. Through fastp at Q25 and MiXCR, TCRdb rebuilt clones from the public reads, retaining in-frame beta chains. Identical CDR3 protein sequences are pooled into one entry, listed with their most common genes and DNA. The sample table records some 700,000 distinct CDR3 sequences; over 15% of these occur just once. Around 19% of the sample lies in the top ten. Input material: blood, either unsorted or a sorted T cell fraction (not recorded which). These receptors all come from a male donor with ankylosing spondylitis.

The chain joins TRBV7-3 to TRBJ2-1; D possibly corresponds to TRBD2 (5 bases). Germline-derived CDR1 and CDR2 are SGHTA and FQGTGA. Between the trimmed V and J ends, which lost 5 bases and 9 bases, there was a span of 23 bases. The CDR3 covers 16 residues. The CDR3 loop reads CASSDSVRVAPSEQFF. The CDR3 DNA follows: TGTGCCAGCAGCGACTCCGTGAGGGTTGCCCCTAGTGAGCAGTTCTTC.

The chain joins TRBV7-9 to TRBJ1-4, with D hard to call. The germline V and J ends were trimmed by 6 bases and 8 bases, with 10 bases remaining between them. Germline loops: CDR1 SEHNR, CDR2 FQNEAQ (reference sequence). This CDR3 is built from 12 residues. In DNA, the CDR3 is TGTGCCAGCAGATCCGGAGGGGAAAAACTGTTTTTT. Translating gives CASRSGGEKLFF.

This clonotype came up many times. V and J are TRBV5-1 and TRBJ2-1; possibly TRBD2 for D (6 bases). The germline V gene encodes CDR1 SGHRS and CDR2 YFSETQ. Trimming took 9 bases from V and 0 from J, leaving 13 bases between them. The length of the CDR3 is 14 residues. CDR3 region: CATSDGSSYNEQFF. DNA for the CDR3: TGCGCCACCTCGGACGGGAGCTCCTACAATGAGCAGTTCTTC. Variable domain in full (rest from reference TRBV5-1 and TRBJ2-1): KAGVTQTPRYLIKTRGQQVTLSCSPISGHRSVSWYQQTPGQGLQFLFEYFSETQRNKGNFPGRFSGRQFSNSRSEMNVSTLELGDSALYLCATSDGSSYNEQFFGPGTRLTVL.

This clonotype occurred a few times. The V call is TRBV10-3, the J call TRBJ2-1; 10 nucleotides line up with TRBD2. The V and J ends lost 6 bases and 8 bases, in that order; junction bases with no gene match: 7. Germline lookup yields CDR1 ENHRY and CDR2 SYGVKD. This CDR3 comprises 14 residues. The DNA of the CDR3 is TGTGCCATCAGGGCGACTAGCGGGCTAGATGAGCAGTTCTTC. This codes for CAIRATSGLDEQFF.

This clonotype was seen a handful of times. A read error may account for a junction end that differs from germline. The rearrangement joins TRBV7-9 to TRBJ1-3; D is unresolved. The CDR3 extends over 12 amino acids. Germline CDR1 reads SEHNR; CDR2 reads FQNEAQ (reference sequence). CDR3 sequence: CASSSGPNAIYF. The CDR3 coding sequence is TGTGCCAGCAGCTCCGGACCAAACGCCATATATTTT.

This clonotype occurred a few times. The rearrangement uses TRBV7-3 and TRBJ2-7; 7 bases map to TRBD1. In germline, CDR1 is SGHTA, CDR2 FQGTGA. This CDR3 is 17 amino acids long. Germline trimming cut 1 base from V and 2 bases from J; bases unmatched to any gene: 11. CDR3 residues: CASSLSYRGPSAYEQYF. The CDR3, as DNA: TGTGCCAGCAGCTTAAGCTACAGGGGCCCTTCTGCCTACGAGCAGTACTTC. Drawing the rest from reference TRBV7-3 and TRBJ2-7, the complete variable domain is GAGVSQTPSNKVTEKGKYVELRCDPISGHTALYWYRQSLGQGPEFLIYFQGTGAADDSGLPNDRFFAVRPEGSVSTLKIQRTERGDSAVYLCASSLSYRGPSAYEQYFGPGTRLTVT.

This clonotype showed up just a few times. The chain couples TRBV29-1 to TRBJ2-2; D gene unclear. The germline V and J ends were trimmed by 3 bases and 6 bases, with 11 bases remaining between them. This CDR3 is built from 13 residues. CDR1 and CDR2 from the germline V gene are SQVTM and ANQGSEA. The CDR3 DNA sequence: TGCAGCGTTGAGGTCCCTCACCCCGGGGAGCTGTTTTTT. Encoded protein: CSVEVPHPGELFF.

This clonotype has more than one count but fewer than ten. DNA for the CDR3: TGCAGTGCTAAGACAGGGAAGACAGATACGCAGTATTTT. Residues: CSAKTGKTDTQYF. The V call is TRBV20-1, the J call TRBJ2-3, with 7 bases aligning to TRBD1. V trimming: 4 bases; J trimming: 3 bases; junction bases outside the gene matches: 4. CDR1 is DFQATT, CDR2 SNEGSKA, per germline (reference sequence). The CDR3 runs 13 residues.

The chain's CDR3 is CAISRQAANTEAFF. CDR3 coding DNA: TGTGCCATCAGTCGACAGGCCGCGAACACTGAAGCTTTCTTT. The chain employs TRBV10-3 and TRBJ1-1; D may be TRBD1 (6 bases). V was pared by 5 bases and J by 1 base, with 11 bases between. Germline V gene data show CDR1 as ENHRY and CDR2 as SYGVKD. The CDR3 consists of 14 residues.

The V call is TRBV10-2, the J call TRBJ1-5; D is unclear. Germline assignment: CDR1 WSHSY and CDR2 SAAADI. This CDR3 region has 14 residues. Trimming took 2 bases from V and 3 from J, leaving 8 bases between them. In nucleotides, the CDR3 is TGCGCCAGCAGTGAGGTGTTAAACAATCAGCCCCAGCATTTT. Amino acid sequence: CASSEVLNNQPQHF.

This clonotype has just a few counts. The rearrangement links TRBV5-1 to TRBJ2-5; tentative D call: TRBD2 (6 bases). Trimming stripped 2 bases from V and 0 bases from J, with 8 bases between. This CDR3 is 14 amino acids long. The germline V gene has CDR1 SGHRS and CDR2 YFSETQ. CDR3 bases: TGCGCCAGCAGCTTCGGGGACTACCAAGAGACCCAGTACTTC. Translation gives CASSFGDYQETQYF.